The 30 T cell receptor beta chains given below trace back to one sample, sequenced in a study of blood T cell repertoires in COVID-19. Assay used: immunoSEQ multiplex PCR; TCRdb lists only in-frame clones, some missing. The data contain around 250,000 clones, approximately 85% of them singletons. The source material was PBMCs or T cells enriched from blood (not recorded which). These receptors came from a woman between 50 and 59 years old with acute COVID-19.

The chain is built from TRBV2 and TRBJ1-1, with no clear D. The V end lost 3 bases, the J end lost 7 bases, and 3 bases lay between the germline ends. Germline V CDR1 and CDR2: SNHLY, FYNNEI. This CDR3 has 10 residues. The CDR3 DNA follows: TGTGCCAGCAGTGATCTTGAAGCTTTCTTT. It yields the protein CASSDLEAFF.

This chain joins TRBV4-2 and TRBJ1-1; no firm D call. V lost 0 bases and J lost 6, with 11 bases in between. CDR1 and CDR2 (germline): LGHNA, YNFKEQ. The CDR3 is 14 amino acids. The CDR3 loop is CASSQESGWAEAFF. The CDR3 coding sequence is TGTGCCAGCAGCCAAGAAAGCGGGTGGGCTGAAGCTTTCTTT.

The chain joins TRBV12-3 or TRBV12-4 to TRBJ1-2; D ambiguous. V lost 8 bases to trimming and J lost 5 bases, with 12 bases between them. The CDR3 sequence is 12 residues long. CDR3 amino acids: CASLGVDYGYTF. In DNA form, the CDR3 reads TGTGCCAGCTTGGGCGTAGATTATGGCTACACCTTC.

The chain links TRBV28 to TRBJ1-2, with TRBD1 matching over 8 bases. The CDR3 contains 16 residues. The ends lost 4 bases at V and 4 bases at J; junction bases unmatched: 11. Germline values: CDR1 MDHEN, CDR2 SYDVKM. CDR3 nucleotides: TGTGCCAGCAGTTCCTCTAGGACAGGGTTAGGCTATGGCTACACCTTC. Protein: CASSSSRTGLGYGYTF.

The chain couples TRBV7-8 to TRBJ1-6; 9 bases align to TRBD1. The CDR3 spans 15 residues. V shed 5 bases and J 9 bases; nucleotides not matched to a gene: 8. From germline, CDR1 is SGHVS and CDR2 FQNEAQ. This CDR3 reads CASSPRDRESSPLHF. The CDR3 DNA sequence: TGTGCCAGCAGCCCGAGGGACAGGGAGAGTTCACCCCTCCACTTT.

This clone occurred a few times. In nucleotides, the CDR3 is TGTGCCATTTCGACTAGCACAGATACGCAGTATTTT. It translates to CAISTSTDTQYF. This sequence joins TRBV10-3 and TRBJ2-3; unclear D gene. Deletions cut 9 bases from V and 0 bases from J, with 7 bases between. The germline CDR1 and CDR2 sequences are ENHRY and SYGVKD. The CDR3 contains 12 residues.

The chain carries TRBV6-5 and TRBJ2-7, with 10 nucleotides matching TRBD2. The CDR3 spans 14 residues. After removal of 7 bases from V and 2 bases from J, the junction contained 5 bases not matched to a gene. CDR1 and CDR2 from the germline V gene are MNHEY and SVGAGI. CDR3 nucleotides: TGTGCCAGCATACCTAGCGGGGGAACCTACGAGCAGTACTTC. Translation gives CASIPSGGTYEQYF.

The chain links TRBV7-2 to TRBJ1-6, with 9 positions matching TRBD1. Germline loops: CDR1 SGHTA, CDR2 FQGNSA. The CDR3 sequence is 14 residues long. With 5 bases clipped from V and 11 bases from J, the junction kept 7 bases outside the gene matches. The CDR3 here is CASSQGTGSAPLHF. CDR3 in DNA: TGTGCCAGCAGCCAGGGGACAGGGTCGGCACCCCTCCACTTT.

CDR3 sequence reads: CASSAGQSYEQYF. CDR3 nucleotides: TGTGCCAGTAGTGCGGGACAGTCCTACGAGCAGTACTTC. This chain connects TRBV19 to TRBJ2-7; the D gene is possibly TRBD1 (7 bases). The CDR3 extends over 13 amino acids. From germline, CDR1 is LNHDA and CDR2 SQIVND (reference sequence). The ends were cut back, 5 bases at V and 1 base at J, with 9 bases in the middle.

This chain connects TRBV6-5 to TRBJ1-5; the D gene is possibly TRBD1 (5 bases). The CDR3 contains 15 residues. CDR1 is MNHEY, CDR2 SVGAGI, per germline. Trimming took 2 bases from V and 4 from J, leaving 12 bases between them. CDR3 sequence reads: CASSYPGLGNQPQHF. The CDR3 DNA reads TGTGCCAGCAGTTACCCAGGGTTAGGGAATCAGCCCCAGCATTTT.

This clone appeared a single time. This sequence joins TRBV18 and TRBJ2-1; 13 nucleotides match TRBD2. Per the germline V gene, CDR1 is KGHSH and CDR2 is LQKENI. The CDR3 consists of 18 residues. With 6 bases clipped from V and 6 bases from J, the junction kept 14 bases outside the gene matches. In DNA, the CDR3 is TGTGCCAGCTCGGATGGGACTAGCGGGGTTACGGGGCCCAATGAGCAGTTCTTC. Translated: CASSDGTSGVTGPNEQFF.

V is TRBV6-5 and J is TRBJ2-2; weak D call: TRBD1 (5 bases). The CDR3 is made up of 15 amino acids. The V gene's germline CDR1 is MNHEY and CDR2 SVGAGI. Trimming pared 7 bases from V and 0 bases from J, leaving 12 bases between. The CDR3 spells CASIMLTANTGELFF. CDR3 bases: TGTGCCAGCATTATGTTGACAGCGAACACCGGGGAGCTGTTTTTT.

About this clone itself: At the DNA level, this CDR3 is encoded by other sequences in the same sample as well. The chain links TRBV5-1 to TRBJ1-2, with D possibly TRBD1 on 5 matching bases. V was shortened by 0 bases and J by 4 bases, with 7 bases between the two germline ends. The CDR3 has 13 amino acids. From germline, CDR1 is SGHRS and CDR2 YFSETQ. CDR3 sequence (DNA): TGCGCCAGCAGCTTGGAGCAGGGCTATGGCTACACCTTC. It codes for CASSLEQGYGYTF.

This rearrangement joins TRBV6-5 to TRBJ2-3; D remains unclear. The CDR3 has 16 residues. Trimming took off 4 bases at V and 2 bases at J, with 16 bases between the two ends. In germline, CDR1 is MNHEY, CDR2 SVGAGI. CDR3 DNA: TGTGCCAGCAGTTTAGACACCAGCAGCCACACAGATACGCAGTATTTT. This encodes CASSLDTSSHTDTQYF.

The V gene is TRBV2, the J gene TRBJ1-5; TRBD1 is a possible D gene (5 bases). The length of the CDR3 is 14 residues. CDR1 is SNHLY, CDR2 FYNNEI, per germline. V lost 6 bases to trimming and J lost 6 bases, with 15 bases between them. CDR3 nucleotides: TGTGCCAGCAGGGGGGGGGTCGCCAGTCAGCCCCAGCATTTT. Amino acids: CASRGGVASQPQHF. The variable domain in full, with the rest retrieved from reference TRBV2 and TRBJ1-5, is EPEVTQTPSHQVTQMGQEVILRCVPISNHLYFYWYRQILGQKVEFLVSFYNNEISEKSEIFDDQFSVERPDGSNFTLKIRSTKLEDSAMYFCASRGGVASQPQHFGDGTRLSIL.

Turning to this clone: Its ends do not fully match the called genes, so a read error is possible. The chain joins TRBV30 to TRBJ2-2, with a weak D call TRBD1 (6 bases). Germline assignment: CDR1 GTSNPN and CDR2 SVGIG (reference sequence). The CDR3 is made up of 16 amino acids. This CDR3 is CAWSGTATSKTGELFF. CDR3 coding DNA: TGTGCCTGGAGTGGGACAGCCACTTCGAAGACCGGGGAGCTGTTTTTT.

CDR3 sequence (DNA): TGTGCCTGGAGAGGAGGACGCAGGAGGGTTGGCTACACCTTC. Residues: CAWRGGRRRVGYTF. This chain links TRBV30 with TRBJ1-2, with D unresolved. The CDR3 sequence is 14 residues long. V dropped 3 bases and J dropped 7 bases, with 18 bases sitting between them. Germline values: CDR1 GTSNPN, CDR2 SVGIG (reference sequence).

In DNA, the CDR3 is TGTGCCAGCAGCCCGCCCCAGGGGTTCCAAGAGACCCAGTACTTC. Translation: CASSPPQGFQETQYF. The chain carries TRBV7-9 and TRBJ2-5, with D tentatively TRBD1 (6 bases). In germline, CDR1 is SEHNR, CDR2 FQNEAQ (reference sequence). Deletions cut 5 bases from V and 1 base from J, with 14 bases between. This CDR3 comprises 15 residues.

In this sample, this clone turned up a few times. The rearrangement links TRBV30 to TRBJ1-1, with 9 bases fitting TRBD1. The CDR3 extends over 16 amino acids. The germline CDR1 and CDR2 sequences are GTSNPN and SVGIG (reference sequence). J lost 0 bases, V lost 1 base, and 6 bases had no gene match. The chain's CDR3 is CAWSAGTGRMNTEAFF. As DNA, the CDR3 is TGTGCCTGGAGTGCCGGGACAGGGAGAATGAACACTGAAGCTTTCTTT.

The chain links TRBV12-3 or TRBV12-4 to TRBJ1-2; TRBD1 might be the D (6 bases). The V gene lost 6 bases and the J gene lost 4 bases, with 12 bases spanning the gap. The CDR3 runs 13 residues. The CDR3 DNA is TGTGCCAGCAGCTTTGGACAGATCTATGGCTACACCTTC. Translating it yields CASSFGQIYGYTF.

V usage is TRBV9 and J usage is TRBJ2-3; the match to TRBD2 covers 13 bases. Per the germline V gene, CDR1 is SGDLS and CDR2 is YYNGEE. The CDR3 length is 15 residues. V dropped 7 bases and J dropped 6; count of bases not matched to a gene: 8. CDR3 residues: CASRATSGGDDTQYF. For the CDR3, the DNA is TGTGCCAGCCGGGCCACTAGCGGGGGGGATGATACGCAGTATTTT.

The chain carries TRBV5-1 and TRBJ1-6; D remains ambiguous. V lost 0 bases to trimming and J lost 2 bases, with 9 bases between them. This CDR3 region has 16 residues. Per germline, CDR1 SGHRS and CDR2 YFSETQ. Here the CDR3 DNA reads TGCGCCAGCAGCTTGGCCGCAGGAACCTATAATTCACCCCTCCACTTT. This encodes CASSLAAGTYNSPLHF.

The J gene is TRBJ1-1, the V gene TRBV6-1; D gene uncertain. Germline lookup yields CDR1 MNHNS and CDR2 SASEGT. This CDR3 is 16 amino acids long. Trimming left V 2 bases short and J 2 bases short, with 15 bases between. The CDR3 loop reads CASSESLWSGNTEAFF. CDR3 coding DNA: TGTGCCAGCAGTGAATCATTATGGTCGGGAAACACTGAAGCTTTCTTT.

The rearrangement uses TRBV12-5 and TRBJ2-5; D perhaps matches TRBD2 (5 bases). CDR1 and CDR2 from the germline V gene are LGHNT and FRNRAP. V was trimmed by 5 bases and J by 1 base, leaving 11 bases between them. The CDR3 contains 14 residues. The CDR3 DNA reads as TGTGCTAGTGGTCCCCCCAGCGGCCAAGAGACCCAGTACTTC. Amino acids: CASGPPSGQETQYF.

The V and J genes are TRBV5-5 and TRBJ1-4, with 7 nucleotides matching TRBD1. J was trimmed by 3 bases and V by 4 bases; bases with no gene match: 6. Germline lookup yields CDR1 SGHKS and CDR2 YYEKEE (reference sequence). There are 15 residues in the CDR3. The chain's CDR3 is CASSTVQGSNEKLFF. As DNA, the CDR3 is TGTGCCAGCAGCACCGTACAGGGGTCTAATGAAAAACTGTTTTTT. The full variable domain, with the rest looked up from reference TRBV5-5 and TRBJ1-4, is DAGVTQSPTHLIKTRGQQVTLRCSPISGHKSVSWYQQVLGQGPQFIFQYYEKEERGRGNFPDRFSARQFPNYSSELNVNALLLGDSALYLCASSTVQGSNEKLFFGSGTQLSVL.

This clone has a single count. The chain uses TRBV4-1 and TRBJ2-5; D is undetermined. CDR3 size: 14 residues. V was pared by 0 bases and J by 5 bases, with 10 bases between. Germline values: CDR1 MGHRA, CDR2 YSYEKL. This chain's CDR3 is CASSQDPTRETQYF. The CDR3 coding sequence is TGCGCCAGCAGCCAAGATCCCACCCGGGAGACCCAGTACTTC.

The chain is built from TRBV12-3 or TRBV12-4 and TRBJ1-2; D unresolved. Trimming left V 3 bases short and J 7 bases short, with 6 bases between. The CDR3 extends over 11 amino acids. CDR3 region: CASSFSSGYTF. The CDR3 region has the DNA TGTGCCAGCAGTTTCTCCAGTGGCTACACCTTC.

With regard to this clone: One end of the junction fails to match germline, which may point to a read error. The chain couples TRBV4-3 to TRBJ2-2, with unresolved D. Germline V CDR1 and CDR2: LGHNA, YSLEER. CDR3 length equals 14 residues. CDR3: CASSQDTNTGELFF. The CDR3, as DNA: TGCGCCAGCAGTCAAGACACAAACACCGGGGAGCTGTTTTTT.

The chain carries TRBV7-3 and TRBJ1-1; D perhaps matches TRBD1 (5 bases). V lost 5 bases to trimming and J lost 5 bases, with 15 bases between them. Germline-derived CDR1 and CDR2 are SGHTA and FQGTGA. The CDR3 is 14 amino acids. CDR3 bases: TGTGCCAGCAGCCCCCGCGGGGGAGGGACTGAAGCTTTCTTT. Translation: CASSPRGGGTEAFF.

This sequence joins TRBV19 and TRBJ1-1; D might be TRBD1 (6 bases). V gave up 10 bases and J gave up 4 bases, with 16 bases separating them. The CDR3 totals 13 residues. Looked up from germline, CDR1 is LNHDA and CDR2 is SQIVND (reference sequence). The chain's CDR3 is CATSTGAGTEAFF. For the CDR3, the DNA is TGTGCCACTTCGACAGGTGCGGGCACTGAAGCTTTCTTT.